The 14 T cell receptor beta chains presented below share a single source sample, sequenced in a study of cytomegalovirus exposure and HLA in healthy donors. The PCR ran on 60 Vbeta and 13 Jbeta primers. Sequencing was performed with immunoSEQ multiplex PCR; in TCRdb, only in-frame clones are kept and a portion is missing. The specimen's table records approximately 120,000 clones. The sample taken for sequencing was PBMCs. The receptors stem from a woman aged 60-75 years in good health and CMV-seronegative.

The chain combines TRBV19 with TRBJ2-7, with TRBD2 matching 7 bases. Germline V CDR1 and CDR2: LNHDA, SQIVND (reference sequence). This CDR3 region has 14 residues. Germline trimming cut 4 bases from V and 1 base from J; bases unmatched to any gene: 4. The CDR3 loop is CASSNEGLSYEQYF. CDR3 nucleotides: TGTGCCAGTAGTAATGAGGGACTATCCTACGAGCAGTACTTC.

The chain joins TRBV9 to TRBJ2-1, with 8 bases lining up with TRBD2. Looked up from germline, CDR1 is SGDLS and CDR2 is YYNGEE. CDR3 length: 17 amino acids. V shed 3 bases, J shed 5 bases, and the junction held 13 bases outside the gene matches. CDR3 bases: TGTGCCAGCAGCGCACTCCGGGGTAGCGGGATGCACAATGAGCAGTTCTTC. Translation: CASSALRGSGMHNEQFF.

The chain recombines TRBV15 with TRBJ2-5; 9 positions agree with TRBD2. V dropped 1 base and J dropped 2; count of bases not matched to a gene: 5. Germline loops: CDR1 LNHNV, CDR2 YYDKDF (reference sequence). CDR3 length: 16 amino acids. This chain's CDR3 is CATSRGQTSGQETQYF. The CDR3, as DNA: TGTGCCACCAGCAGAGGCCAGACTAGCGGTCAAGAGACCCAGTACTTC.

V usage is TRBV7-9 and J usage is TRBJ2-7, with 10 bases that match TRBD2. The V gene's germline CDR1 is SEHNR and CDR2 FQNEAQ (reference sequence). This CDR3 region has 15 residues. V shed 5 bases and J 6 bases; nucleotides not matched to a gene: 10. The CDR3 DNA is TGTGCCAGCAGCCCCGAGGTAGCGGGGGGCGTCGAGCAGTACTTC. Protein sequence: CASSPEVAGGVEQYF.

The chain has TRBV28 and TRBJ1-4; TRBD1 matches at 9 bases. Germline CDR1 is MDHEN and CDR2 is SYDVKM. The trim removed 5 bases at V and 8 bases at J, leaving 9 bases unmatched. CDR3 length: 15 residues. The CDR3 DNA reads TGTGCCAGCAGTCCCTACCGGGACAGGGACGAAAAACTGTTTTTT. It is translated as CASSPYRDRDEKLFF. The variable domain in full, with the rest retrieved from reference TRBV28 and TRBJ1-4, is DVKVTQSSRYLVKRTGEKVFLECVQDMDHENMFWYRQDPGLGLRLIYFSYDVKMKEKGDIPEGYSVSREKKERFSLILESASTNQTSMYLCASSPYRDRDEKLFFGSGTQLSVL.

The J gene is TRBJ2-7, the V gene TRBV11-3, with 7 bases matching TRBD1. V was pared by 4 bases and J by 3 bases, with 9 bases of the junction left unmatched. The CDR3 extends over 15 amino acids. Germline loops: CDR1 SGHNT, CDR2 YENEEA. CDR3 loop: CASSYAGTVDYEQYF. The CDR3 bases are TGTGCCAGCAGCTACGCCGGGACAGTAGACTACGAGCAGTACTTC.

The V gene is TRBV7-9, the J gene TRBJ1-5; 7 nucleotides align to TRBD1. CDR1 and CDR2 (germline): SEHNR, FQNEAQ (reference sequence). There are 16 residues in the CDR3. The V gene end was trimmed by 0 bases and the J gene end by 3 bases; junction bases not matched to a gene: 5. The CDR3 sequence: CASSLATGTANQPQHF. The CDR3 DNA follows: TGTGCCAGCAGCTTAGCGACGGGGACAGCCAATCAGCCCCAGCATTTT.

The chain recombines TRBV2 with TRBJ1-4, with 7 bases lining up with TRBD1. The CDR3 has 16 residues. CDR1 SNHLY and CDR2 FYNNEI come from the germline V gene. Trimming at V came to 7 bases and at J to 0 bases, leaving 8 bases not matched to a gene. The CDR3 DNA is TGTGCCAGCACCGAACAGGGGCCTGCAACTAATGAAAAACTGTTTTTT. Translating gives CASTEQGPATNEKLFF.

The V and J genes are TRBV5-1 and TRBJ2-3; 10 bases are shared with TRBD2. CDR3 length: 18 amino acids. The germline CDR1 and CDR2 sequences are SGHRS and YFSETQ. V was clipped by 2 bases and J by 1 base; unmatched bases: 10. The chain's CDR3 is CASSLGLAGVSGTDTQYF. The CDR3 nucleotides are TGCGCCAGCAGCTTAGGGCTAGCGGGGGTATCGGGCACAGATACGCAGTATTTT.

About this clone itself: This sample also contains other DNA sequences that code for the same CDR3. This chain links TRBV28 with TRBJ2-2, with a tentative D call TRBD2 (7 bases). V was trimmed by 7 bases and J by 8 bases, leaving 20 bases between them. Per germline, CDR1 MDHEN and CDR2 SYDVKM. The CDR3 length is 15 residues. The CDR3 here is CASIRSSGGAGELFF. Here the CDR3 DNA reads TGTGCCAGCATCCGATCCTCTGGGGGGGCGGGGGAGCTGTTTTTT.

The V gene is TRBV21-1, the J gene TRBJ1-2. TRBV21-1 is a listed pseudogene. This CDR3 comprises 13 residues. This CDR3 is CACMFPPNYGYTF. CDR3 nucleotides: TGTGCCTGCATGTTCCCTCCTAACTATGGCTACACCTTC.

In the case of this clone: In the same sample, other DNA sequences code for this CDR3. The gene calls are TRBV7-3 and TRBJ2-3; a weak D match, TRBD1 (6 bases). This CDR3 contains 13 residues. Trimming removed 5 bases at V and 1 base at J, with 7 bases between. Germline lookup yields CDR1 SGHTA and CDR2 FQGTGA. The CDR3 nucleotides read TGTGCCAGCAGCCCAGGGGGCACAGATACGCAGTATTTT. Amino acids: CASSPGGTDTQYF.

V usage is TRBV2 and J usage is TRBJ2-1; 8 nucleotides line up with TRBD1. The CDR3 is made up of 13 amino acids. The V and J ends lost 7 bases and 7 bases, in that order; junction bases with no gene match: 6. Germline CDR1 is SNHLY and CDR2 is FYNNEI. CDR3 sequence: CASITDRGNEQFF. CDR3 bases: TGTGCCAGCATCACTGACAGGGGAAATGAGCAGTTCTTC.

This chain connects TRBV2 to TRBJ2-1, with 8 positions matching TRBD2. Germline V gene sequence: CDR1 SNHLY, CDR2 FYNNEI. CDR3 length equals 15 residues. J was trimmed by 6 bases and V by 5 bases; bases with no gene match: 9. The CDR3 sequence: CASSPRGGGSNEQFF. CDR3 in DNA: TGTGCCAGCAGTCCCCGGGGGGGAGGATCCAATGAGCAGTTCTTC.